This is a list of T cell receptor beta chains from one sample in a study of blood T cells in healthy people across ages. In TCRdb, the 5' RACE reads were re-called with MiXCR into one record per CDR3 protein. The sample holds 1,800,000 or so distinct CDR3 sequences, 35% to 50% seen once. The sample taken for sequencing was blood. The receptors shown here come from a human donor in good health. Both conserved end residues are part of each CDR3. The D gene is left open where the match is weak. Clone sizes are given selectively: once, few, many, or a class where the clone is expanded.

-,TRBV20-1,TRBJ1-5,-,TGCAGTGCTAGCATGGGATACCAGCCCCAGCATTTT,CSASMGYQPQHF
few,TRBV7-8,TRBJ1-5,-,TGTGCCAGCAGCTTAATAAGGAGCAATCAGCCCCAGCATTTT,CASSLIRSNQPQHF
-,TRBV7-7,TRBJ2-1,TRBD2,TGTGCTAGCAGCCCCCCCCCCGGACTAGCGGGGTACAATGAGCAGTTCTTC,CASSPPPGLAGYNEQFF
many,TRBV10-3,TRBJ2-5,-,TGTGCCATCAGCTCACAGGGACGAGGAGAGACCCAGTACTTC,CAISSQGRGETQYF
-,TRBV29-1,TRBJ1-1,-,TGCAGCGTCCATCAGGGGACCACTGAAGCTTTCTTT,CSVHQGTTEAFF
few,TRBV7-9,TRBJ2-6,-,TGTGCCAGCAGCCCTCTCGGGGACCTCAACGTCCTGACTTTC,CASSPLGDLNVLTF
-,TRBV25-1,TRBJ2-3,-,TGTGCCAGCAGTAAGGAACAGGACTCTAGCACAGGTACGCAGTATTTT,CASSKEQDSSTGTQYF
-,TRBV6-2/TRBV6-3,TRBJ2-1,-,TGTGCCAGCAGTTATCTTGAGGTTCGGGGGCCAAACGGGAATGAGCAGTTCTTC,CASSYLEVRGPNGNEQFF
many,TRBV12-3/TRBV12-4,TRBJ2-5,-,TGTGCCAGCAGTTTCTGGGGGGAGACCCAGTACTTC,CASSFWGETQYF
-,TRBV11-2,TRBJ1-1,-,TGTGCCAGCAGCTTAGAGTTAGGCATGAACACTGAAGCTTTCTTT,CASSLELGMNTEAFF
-,TRBV7-9,TRBJ1-1,-,TGTGCCAGCAGCTTAGAAGGAGGGAAAACTGAAGCTTTCTTT,CASSLEGGKTEAFF
-,TRBV6-5,TRBJ1-4,TRBD1,TGTGCCAGCAGGGGACAGGGGACAACTAATGAAAAACGGTTTTTT,CASRGQGTTNEKRFF
-,TRBV9,TRBJ2-3,-,TGTGCCAGCAGCGTGTTACTCACAGATACGCAGTATTTT,CASSVLLTDTQYF
-,TRBV4-3,TRBJ1-1,TRBD1,TGCGCCAGCAGCCAGCGACAGGGGATTTACACTGAAGCTTTCTTT,CASSQRQGIYTEAFF
many,TRBV10-3,TRBJ1-2,-,TGTGCCATCAAAAACTTAGACACCAACTATGGCTACACCTTC,CAIKNLDTNYGYTF
many,TRBV7-2,TRBJ2-7,TRBD1,TGTGCCAGCAGCCCAAGACAGGGGTCGGACGAGCAGTACTTC,CASSPRQGSDEQYF
few,TRBV11-2,TRBJ2-3,TRBD2,TGTGCCAGCAGCGAGCGGGGAGAAGAGTATTTT,CASSERGEEYF
-,TRBV10-3,TRBJ1-2,-,TGTGCCACACGGTTGCCGGGCAGTGACTACACCTTC,CATRLPGSDYTF
-,TRBV4-3,TRBJ1-2,-,TGCGCCAGCAGCCTGTACGGGGGGGTGGATGGCTACACCTTC,CASSLYGGVDGYTF
once,TRBV5-8,TRBJ1-2,TRBD1,TGTGCCAGCAGCTTGTATGAAGGGACAGTGGGCTACACCTTC,CASSLYEGTVGYTF
many,TRBV29-1,TRBJ2-7,-,TGCAGCGTTGCAAGGACAGACTACGAGCAGTACTTC,CSVARTDYEQYF
few,TRBV4-3,TRBJ2-7,TRBD1,TGCGCCAGCAGCCCGGGAGCCGGGACAGGGTATTACGAGCAGTACTTC,CASSPGAGTGYYEQYF
-,TRBV5-1,TRBJ2-5,TRBD2,TGCGCCAGCAGCTTGGATCCCAGCGGGGCGTCCCAAGAGACCCAGTACTTC,CASSLDPSGASQETQYF
-,TRBV5-1,TRBJ1-1,-,TGCGCCAGCAGCTTGGACCCCGCGGGGAACACTGAAGCTTTCTTT,CASSLDPAGNTEAFF
few,TRBV5-1,TRBJ2-3,-,TGCGCCAGCAGCTTGGAATTCCGGACAGAAAAAACAGATACGCAGTATTTT,CASSLEFRTEKTDTQYF
few,TRBV28,TRBJ2-3,-,TGTGCCAGCAGTCTACGCGTCAGACGAGCTAGCACAGATACGCAGTATTTT,CASSLRVRRASTDTQYF
many,TRBV9,TRBJ2-6,-,TGTGCCAGCAGCCCACGCATTGCAGGGACTGGGGCCAACGTCCTGACTTTC,CASSPRIAGTGANVLTF
-,TRBV4-3,TRBJ1-1,-,TGCGCCAGCAGCCGTTCTCGGACAGCGAACACTGAAGCTTTCTTT,CASSRSRTANTEAFF
-,TRBV29-1,TRBJ2-3,-,TGCAGCGCCCCCGGCGGCGGGGCAGATACGCAGGATTTT,CSAPGGGADTQDF
-,TRBV7-9,TRBJ1-4,TRBD1,TGTGCCAGCAGCTCCCCGGGACAGGAGAATGAAAAACTGTTTTTT,CASSSPGQENEKLFF
few,TRBV4-2,TRBJ2-1,-,TGTGCCAGCAGCCAAGGACTCTTGGGCAATGAGCAGTTCTTC,CASSQGLLGNEQFF
few,TRBV4-3,TRBJ2-5,-,TGCGCCAGCAGCCGTAGGTTACAAATCCAAGAGACCCAGTACTTC,CASSRRLQIQETQYF
-,TRBV5-1,TRBJ2-5,TRBD2,TGCGCCAACAGCTTGGGACTAGCGGGGGAGACCCAGTACTTC,CANSLGLAGETQYF
few,TRBV20-1,TRBJ2-3,-,TGCAGTGCTAGAGATTCGGGAGATACGCAGTATTTT,CSARDSGDTQYF
-,TRBV4-3,TRBJ1-2,-,TGCGCCAGCAGCCAAGAGGAGGGGGTCAAGTGGGGCTACACCTTC,CASSQEEGVKWGYTF
-,TRBV20-1,TRBJ1-2,TRBD1,TGCAGTGCTAGAGGCTCCTTAGGGGGCGGGTATGGCTACACCTTC,CSARGSLGGGYGYTF
-,TRBV29-1,TRBJ2-1,-,TGCAGCGTTGAAAAAGGCCAGGGGAGGGATGAGCAGTTCTTC,CSVEKGQGRDEQFF
-,TRBV13,TRBJ2-7,-,TGTGCCAGCAGCTTAGAGGGTTGCGAGCAGTACTTC,CASSLEGCEQYF
-,TRBV27,TRBJ2-5,-,TGTGCCAGCAGTTTTAGGTGGGTAGCGGCACAAGAGACCCAGTACTTC,CASSFRWVAAQETQYF
few,TRBV10-3,TRBJ1-5,-,TGTGCCATCAGTGACAGGGGTAGGGATCAGCCCCAGCATTTT,CAISDRGRDQPQHF
-,TRBV11-3,TRBJ1-3,-,TGTGCCAGCAGCTTAGGAGGAGGGACCAGCTCTGGAAACACCGTATATTTT,CASSLGGGTSSGNTVYF
-,TRBV7-3,TRBJ2-1,-,TGTGCCAGCAGCTCCCTCCCCACTAGCTCCTACAATGAGCAGTTCTTC,CASSSLPTSSYNEQFF
-,TRBV10-3,TRBJ1-4,TRBD1,TGTGCCATCAGTGACGCTCGACAGGGGGGTTATGAAAAACTGTTTTTT,CAISDARQGGYEKLFF
-,TRBV20-1,TRBJ2-7,-,TGCAGTGCTGGGTCGACAGGTGGGATTTACGAGCAGTACTTC,CSAGSTGGIYEQYF
-,TRBV28,TRBJ2-3,-,TGTGCCAGCAGTTCACACGTCGCTACGGGGACAGATACGCAGTATTTT,CASSSHVATGTDTQYF
-,TRBV4-2,TRBJ1-2,-,TGTGCCAGCAGCCAAGTACCGGGACACAACTTACGCTATGGCTACACCTTC,CASSQVPGHNLRYGYTF
-,TRBV6-5,TRBJ2-4,-,TGTGCCAGCAGTCGGTGGGCAGGGGCACGGGACATTCAGTACTTC,CASSRWAGARDIQYF
few,TRBV19,TRBJ2-7,-,TGTGCCAGTAGTATAGGGGCTCGAGGTGGCTCCTACGAGCAGTACTTC,CASSIGARGGSYEQYF
once,TRBV5-1,TRBJ1-5,-,TGCGCCAGCAGCGCGGGGCCGGGAACACCCAATCAGCCCCAGCATTTT,CASSAGPGTPNQPQHF
few,TRBV4-3,TRBJ1-2,-,TGCGCCAGCAGCCAAGATTGGGGGGTTGGCTACACCTTC,CASSQDWGVGYTF
few,TRBV11-2,TRBJ2-1,TRBD2,TGTGCCAGCAGCCCTCAGCTAGCGGGGGTCAATGAGCAGTTCTTC,CASSPQLAGVNEQFF
-,TRBV10-3,TRBJ2-6,-,TGTGCCATCTCCGACCCAGTCTCAGCTGGGGCCAACGTCCTGACTTTC,CAISDPVSAGANVLTF